This T cell receptor beta chain was captured by sequencing in a study of shared clonotypes between healthy human individuals. Study findings and constraints: It was observed that approximately 5% of naive CD4 clonotypes were shared across several donors.

This CDR3 region has 16 residues. Germline CDR1 reads SEHNR; CDR2 reads FQNEAQ (reference sequence). The germline V and J ends were trimmed by 7 bases and 2 bases, with 21 bases remaining between them. For this clone: The antigen remains unidentified.

Profiled with immunoSEQ multiplex PCR; TCRdb holds only in-frame clones, not every one. The data show roughly 2.4 million clones, approximately 94% seen once. Material: naive CD4+ T cells sorted from blood. Subset defined: CD45RA+ positively selected. The sequence was collected from a man in his late teens or twenties in good health. V usage is TRBV7-9 and J usage is TRBJ2-7; D may be TRBD1 (6 bases). CDR3 coding DNA: TGTGCCAGCATTTCAGACCAGGGGAACCCGCCCTACGAGCAGTACTTC. This codes for CASISDQGNPPYEQYF.